Sequencing of this TCR beta chain was carried out in a study of shared clonotypes between healthy human individuals (dated by TCRdb to the early 2020s). The study in broad terms: The cohort included a few men and two women between 18 and 49 years of age. Per donor, leukapheresis produced somewhere between about 0.8 and 9 billion PBMCs. Per donor, three plates each were used for CD4 naive and CD4 memory, two for CD8 naive, and one for CD8 memory. Different laboratories and diverse techniques were used to prepare libraries and sequence TCR repertoires, to increase sequencing depth and limit assay-specific biases. To estimate repertoire size and how much clonotypes are shared between individuals, the study performed deep sequencing of blood TCR repertoires from a handful of healthy adults.

Healthy HIV-negative adults with no recently reported acute infections or vaccinations were included as donors. Only Caucasian adults living in Nashville, Tennessee, USA were represented among the donors. Magnetic negative selection was used to enrich CD4+ T cells, after which naive cells were positively selected on CD45RA and the negative fraction became the memory subset. Blood was collected by leukapheresis, and PBMCs were isolated by Ficoll-Histopaque density gradient centrifugation and then cryopreserved in liquid nitrogen vapor phase. Analytical flow cytometry was used to check the purity and quantity of every magnetically sorted T cell population. Genomic DNA was isolated from every sorted fraction and measured by UV absorbance on a Nanodrop 2000c. Study-wide findings and limitations: Sampling was limited to blood, and TCR repertoires in tissue likely differ from TCR repertoires in blood. Across a few donors, around 5.4% of naive CD4, 3.5% of naive CD8, under 2.5% of memory CD4, and approximately 0.4% of memory CD8 clonotypes were shared. Compared with non-shared clonotypes, the clonotypes found in all four sorted-subset donors had higher generation probabilities. Rarefaction of sorted-subset datasets indicated incomplete sequencing despite the large sequencing depth. Pairwise subsampling indicated that sequencing depth was expected to affect the degree of clonotype sharing among donors. Naive subsets generally had larger estimated clonotype richness than memory subsets did. Because the study included a small number of donors, the genetic and exposure-history diversity represented was limited.

Using the deep immunoSEQ assay, TCR CDR3 regions were amplified from genomic DNA by multiplex PCR. Genomic DNA extracted from each cell subset was distributed evenly over all wells of several immunoSEQ 96-well plates, and each plate served as one replicate. For sorted subsets, about 220 ng of genomic DNA, equivalent to around 31,000 T cell genomes, went into each replicate PCR. The purified libraries were quantified using a Qubit 3.0 fluorometer, sized with a Bioanalyzer 2100, and then quantified again using the KAPA Library Quantification kit. Each immunoSEQ 96-well plate was sequenced on its own single-read 150-cycle Illumina NextSeq 550 flow cell. The paper's data handling went like this. The immunoSEQ output contained only junctional sequences without quality scores, so filtering could not match that applied to full-length reads. To assign V/J genes and CDR3, sequences were annotated using PyIR, a Python wrapper for IgBLAST v1.9, with IMGT germline references. Reads were removed for weak V/J assignments (E-value above 1e-6), missing CDR3, stop codons, out-of-frame junctions, or ambiguous translated residues. V3J clonotypes were defined as sequences sharing an identical inferred V gene, J gene, and CDR3 amino acid sequence. Percentage overlap between repertoires was computed as shared unique clonotypes divided by the size of the smaller repertoire. Richness of each repertoire was evaluated using RTK rarefaction, the Chao1 estimator, and Recon v2.1 estimates of unobserved clonotypes. Generation probabilities for all TCRbeta clonotypes obtained by the gDNA method from a handful of donors were computed using OLGA. This is the immuneACCESS table as TCRdb keeps it, with only in-frame sequences that have V and J called. A part of the clones is gone; compared with another copy, unresolved V genes explain less than half, and the rest is unexplained. The DNA gave D and trimming, while V, J and clone size come from that table. In this sample the table shows about 2 million clones, approximately 95% of which occur a single time. 0.13% of the sample lies in the top ten.

Spanning cysteine to phenylalanine, the CDR3 consists of 13 amino acids. Just the 39-base CDR3 DNA is kept, in frame starting at base 1. CDR1 MNHNS and CDR2 SASEGT were looked up in the germline V gene. V is pared back by 8 bases and J by 6 bases, with 13 bases lying between the germline termini. With respect to this clone: The antigen it binds to is not known. It has no much larger one-base neighbor in the sample; base qualities were not kept.

Recombination joined TRBV6-1 with TRBJ2-2, and TRBD1 may be the D gene, going by 5 matching bases. The receptor comes from a man aged 18 to 30 in good health. The sequenced sample consisted of naive CD4+ T cells sorted from blood. The cell subset or site label of this sample denotes: CD45RA+ positively selected. The DNA is TGTGCCAGCGGAGAGACAGTATCCGGGGAGCTGTTTTTT. Its product reads: CASGETVSGELFF.